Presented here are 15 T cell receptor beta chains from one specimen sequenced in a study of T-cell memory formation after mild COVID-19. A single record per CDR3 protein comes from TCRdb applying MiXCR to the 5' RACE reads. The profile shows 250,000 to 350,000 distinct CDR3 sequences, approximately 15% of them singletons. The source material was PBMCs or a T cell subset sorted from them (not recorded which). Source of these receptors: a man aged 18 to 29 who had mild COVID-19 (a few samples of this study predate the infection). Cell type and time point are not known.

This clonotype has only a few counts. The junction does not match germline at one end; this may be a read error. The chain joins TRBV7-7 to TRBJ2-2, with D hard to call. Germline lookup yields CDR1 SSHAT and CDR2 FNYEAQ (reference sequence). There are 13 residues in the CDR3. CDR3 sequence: CASSLELAGELFF. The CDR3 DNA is TGTGCTAGCAGCTTAGAGCTGGCCGGGGAGCTGTTTTTT. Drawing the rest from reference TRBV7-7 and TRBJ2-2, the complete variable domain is GAGVSQSPRYKVTKRGQDVTLRCDPISSHATLYWYQQALGQGPEFLTYFNYEAQPDKSGLPSDRFSAERPEGSISTLTIQRTEQRDSAMYRCASSLELAGELFFGEGSRLTVL.

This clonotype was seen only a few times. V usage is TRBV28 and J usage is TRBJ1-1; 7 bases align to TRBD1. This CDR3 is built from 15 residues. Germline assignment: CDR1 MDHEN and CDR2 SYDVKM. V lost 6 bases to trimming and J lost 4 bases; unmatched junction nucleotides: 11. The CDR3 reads CASRFLTGSGTEAFF. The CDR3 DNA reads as TGTGCCAGCAGATTTTTGACAGGGTCCGGCACTGAAGCTTTCTTT.

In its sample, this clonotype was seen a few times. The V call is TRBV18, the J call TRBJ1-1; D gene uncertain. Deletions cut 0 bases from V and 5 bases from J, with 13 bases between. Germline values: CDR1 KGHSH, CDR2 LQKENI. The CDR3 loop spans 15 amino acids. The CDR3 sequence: CASSPPSRVGTEAFF. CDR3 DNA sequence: TGTGCCAGCTCACCACCTTCAAGGGTCGGGACTGAAGCTTTCTTT.

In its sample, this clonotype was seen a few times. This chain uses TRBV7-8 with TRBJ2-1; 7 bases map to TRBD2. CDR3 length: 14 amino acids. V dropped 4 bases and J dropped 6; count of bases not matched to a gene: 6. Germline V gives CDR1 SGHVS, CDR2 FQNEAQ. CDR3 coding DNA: TGTGCCAGCAGCTCACCCCTAGCGGCCAATGAGCAGTTCTTC. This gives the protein CASSSPLAANEQFF.

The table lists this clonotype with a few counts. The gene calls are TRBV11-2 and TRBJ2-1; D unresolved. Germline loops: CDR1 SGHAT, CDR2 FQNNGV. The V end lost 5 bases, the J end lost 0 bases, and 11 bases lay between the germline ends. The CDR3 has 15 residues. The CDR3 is CASSPGPFSYNEQFF. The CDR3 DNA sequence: TGTGCCAGCAGCCCGGGCCCTTTCTCCTACAATGAGCAGTTCTTC.

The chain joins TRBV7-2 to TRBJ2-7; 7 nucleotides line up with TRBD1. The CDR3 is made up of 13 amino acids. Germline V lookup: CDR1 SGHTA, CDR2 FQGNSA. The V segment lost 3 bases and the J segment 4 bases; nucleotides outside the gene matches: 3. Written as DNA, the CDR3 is TGTGCCAGCAGCTTGACAGGGAGATACGAGCAGTACTTC. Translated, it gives CASSLTGRYEQYF.

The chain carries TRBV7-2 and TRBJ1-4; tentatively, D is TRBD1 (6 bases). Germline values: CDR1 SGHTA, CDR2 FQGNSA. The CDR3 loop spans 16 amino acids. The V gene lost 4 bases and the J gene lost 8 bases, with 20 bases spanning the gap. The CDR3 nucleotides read TGTGCCAGCAGCTCCCCTTTGGGGGGGGCCCGCGAAAAACTGTTTTTT. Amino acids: CASSSPLGGAREKLFF.

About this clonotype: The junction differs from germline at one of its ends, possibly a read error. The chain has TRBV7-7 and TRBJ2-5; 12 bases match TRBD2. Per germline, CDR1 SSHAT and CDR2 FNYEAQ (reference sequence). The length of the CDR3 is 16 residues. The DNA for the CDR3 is TGTGCTAGCAGCTCCCGGACTAGCGGGGTGGGAGAGACCCAGTACTTC. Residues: CASSSRTSGVGETQYF.

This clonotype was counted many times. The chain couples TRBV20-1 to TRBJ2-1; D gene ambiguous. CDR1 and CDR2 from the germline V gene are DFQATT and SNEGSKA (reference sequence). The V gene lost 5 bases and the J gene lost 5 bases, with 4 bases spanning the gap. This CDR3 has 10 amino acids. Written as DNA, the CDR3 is TGCAGTGCTTTTGACAATGAGCAGTTCTTC. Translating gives CSAFDNEQFF.

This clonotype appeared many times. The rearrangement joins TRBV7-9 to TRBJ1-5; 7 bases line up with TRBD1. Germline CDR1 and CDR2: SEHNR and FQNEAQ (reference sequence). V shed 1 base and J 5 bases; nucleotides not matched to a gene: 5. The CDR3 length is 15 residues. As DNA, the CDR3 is TGTGCCAGCAGCTTAGATGGGACAGCGTATCAGCCCCAGCATTTT. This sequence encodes CASSLDGTAYQPQHF.

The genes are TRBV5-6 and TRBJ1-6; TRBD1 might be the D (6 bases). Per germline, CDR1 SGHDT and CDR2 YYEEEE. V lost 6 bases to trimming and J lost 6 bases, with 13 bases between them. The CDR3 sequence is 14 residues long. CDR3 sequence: CASIRGGRNSPLHF. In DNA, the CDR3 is TGTGCCAGCATCCGCGGGGGGCGTAATTCACCCCTCCACTTT. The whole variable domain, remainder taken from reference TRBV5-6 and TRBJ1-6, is DAGVTQSPTHLIKTRGQQVTLRCSPKSGHDTVSWYQQALGQGPQFIFQYYEEEERQRGNFPDRFSGHQFPNYSSELNVNALLLGDSALYLCASIRGGRNSPLHFGNGTRLTVT.

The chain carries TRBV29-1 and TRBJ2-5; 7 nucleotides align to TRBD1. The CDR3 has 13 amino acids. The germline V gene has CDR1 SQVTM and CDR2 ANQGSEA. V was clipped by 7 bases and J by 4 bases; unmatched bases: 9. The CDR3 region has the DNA TGCAGCGGGGACAGCCGATCGGTAGAGACCCAGTACTTC. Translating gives CSGDSRSVETQYF.

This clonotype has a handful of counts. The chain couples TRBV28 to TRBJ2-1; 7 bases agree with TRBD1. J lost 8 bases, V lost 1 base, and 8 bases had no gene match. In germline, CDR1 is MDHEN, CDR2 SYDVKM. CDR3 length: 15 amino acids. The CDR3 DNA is TGTGCCAGCAGTTTATTGGGATTAGGGGGCCATGAGCAGTTCTTC. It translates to CASSLLGLGGHEQFF.

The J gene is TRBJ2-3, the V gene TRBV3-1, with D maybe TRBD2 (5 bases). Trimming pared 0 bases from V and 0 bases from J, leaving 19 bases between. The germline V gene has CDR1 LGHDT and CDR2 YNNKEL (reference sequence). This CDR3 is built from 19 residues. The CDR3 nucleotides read TGTGCCAGCAGCCAAGATTTGTCTATCGGAGGCCATAGCACAGATACGCAGTATTTT. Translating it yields CASSQDLSIGGHSTDTQYF.

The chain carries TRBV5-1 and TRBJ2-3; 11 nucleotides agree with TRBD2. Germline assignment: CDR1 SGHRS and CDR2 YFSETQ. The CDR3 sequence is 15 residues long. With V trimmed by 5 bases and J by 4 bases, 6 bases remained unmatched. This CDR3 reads CASSFGTSGPDTQYF. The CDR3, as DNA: TGCGCCAGCAGTTTCGGGACTAGCGGCCCAGATACGCAGTATTTT.